This is a list of T cell receptor beta chains from one sample in a study of graft-versus-host responses after intestinal transplantation. Their specific antigens are unknown. Here immunoSEQ multiplex PCR was the method, and the copy in TCRdb shows in-frame clones only, minus some. The data contain about 50,000 clones, around 85% of them singletons. Sequenced here: unstimulated CD4+ T cells sorted from spleen or lymph node cells, sampled before transplant. Source of these receptors: a human donor who was the organ donor for an intestinal transplant. Both conserved end residues are trimmed from each CDR3. The order of the fields is V gene, J gene, CDR3 protein.

>TRBV6-5|TRBJ2-5
ASKSSGVETQY
>TRBV6-5|TRBJ1-1
ASSVRRNTEAF
>TRBV20-1|TRBJ1-4
SPQVREKLF
>TRBV5-4|TRBJ1-2
ASSFAHGYT
>TRBV18|TRBJ2-3
ASSPLSILTGTDTQY
>TRBV11-2|TRBJ2-3
ASSFTSSTDTQY
>TRBV19|TRBJ1-5
ASRPGQVYSNQPQH
>TRBV5-5|TRBJ2-5
ASSFGNGVRQETQY
>TRBV4-1|TRBJ2-1
ASSQFASGGSSYNEQF
>TRBV30|TRBJ2-7
AWSVSQRTYEQY
>TRBV4-3|TRBJ1-1
ASSQDQVLNTEAF
>TRBV5-4|TRBJ2-5
ASSPWTGQETQY
>TRBV30|TRBJ2-5
AWGLAGARQETQY
>TRBV30|TRBJ2-3
AWSVAGGTDTQY
>TRBV29-1|TRBJ2-5
SAGGLANPQRTQY
>TRBV6-1|TRBJ2-2
ASSPPGQGAGELF
>TRBV30|TRBJ2-3
AWSVPWTGDRDTQY
>TRBV5-1|TRBJ1-1
ASSLERGKGTEAF
>TRBV6-1|TRBJ1-5
ASSPGQNSNQPQH
>TRBV5-1|TRBJ2-5
ATGPAGQETQY
>TRBV27|TRBJ1-5
ASSLYQGPTSNQPQH
>TRBV18|TRBJ1-5
ASSPPPGFGQPQH
>TRBV5-1|TRBJ1-1
ASRRETGSMNTEAF
>TRBV10-2|TRBJ2-1
ASKSLGQGAREQF
>TRBV28|TRBJ1-3
ASSQTTWGLAGSGNTIY
>TRBV19|TRBJ2-3
ASTPRGGVRSY
>TRBV19|TRBJ2-1
ASSPLTYNEQF
>TRBV7-2|TRBJ2-7
ASSPLGSGGHEQY
>TRBV5-6|TRBJ2-2
ASSLGLHGELF
>TRBV7-9|TRBJ1-2
ASSSRDRGGYT